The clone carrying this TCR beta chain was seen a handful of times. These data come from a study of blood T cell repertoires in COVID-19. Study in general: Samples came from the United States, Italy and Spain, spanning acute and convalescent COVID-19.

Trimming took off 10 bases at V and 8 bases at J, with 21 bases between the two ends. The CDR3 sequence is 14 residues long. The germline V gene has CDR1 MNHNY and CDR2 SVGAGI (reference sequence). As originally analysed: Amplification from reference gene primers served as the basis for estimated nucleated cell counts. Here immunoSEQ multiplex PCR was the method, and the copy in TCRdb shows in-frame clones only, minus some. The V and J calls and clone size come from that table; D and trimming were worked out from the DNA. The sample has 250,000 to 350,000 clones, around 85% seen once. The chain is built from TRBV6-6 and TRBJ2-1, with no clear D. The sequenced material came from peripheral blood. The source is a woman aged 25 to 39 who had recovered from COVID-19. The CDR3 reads CATKREHPLDEQFF. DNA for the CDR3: TGTGCCACTAAGCGAGAGCACCCTTTAGATGAGCAGTTCTTC.